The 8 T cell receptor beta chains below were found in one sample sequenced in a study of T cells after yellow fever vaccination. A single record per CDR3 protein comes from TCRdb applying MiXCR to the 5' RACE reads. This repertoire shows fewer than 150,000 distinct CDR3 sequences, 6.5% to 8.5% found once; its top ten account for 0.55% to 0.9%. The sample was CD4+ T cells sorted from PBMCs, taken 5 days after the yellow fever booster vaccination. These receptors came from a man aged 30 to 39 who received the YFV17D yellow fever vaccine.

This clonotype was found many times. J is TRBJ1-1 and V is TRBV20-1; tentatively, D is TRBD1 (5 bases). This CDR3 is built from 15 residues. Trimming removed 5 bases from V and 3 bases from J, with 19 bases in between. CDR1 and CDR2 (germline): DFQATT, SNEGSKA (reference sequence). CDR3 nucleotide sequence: TGCAGTGCTGTCCCCTTGGGGGGAGCGGACACTGAAGCTTTCTTT. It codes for CSAVPLGGADTEAFF.

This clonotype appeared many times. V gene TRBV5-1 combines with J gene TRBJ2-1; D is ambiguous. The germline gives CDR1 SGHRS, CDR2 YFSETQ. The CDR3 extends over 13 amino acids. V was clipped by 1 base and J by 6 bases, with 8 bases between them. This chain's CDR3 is CASSLLSTNEQFF. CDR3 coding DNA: TGCGCCAGCAGCTTGTTAAGCACCAATGAGCAGTTCTTC.

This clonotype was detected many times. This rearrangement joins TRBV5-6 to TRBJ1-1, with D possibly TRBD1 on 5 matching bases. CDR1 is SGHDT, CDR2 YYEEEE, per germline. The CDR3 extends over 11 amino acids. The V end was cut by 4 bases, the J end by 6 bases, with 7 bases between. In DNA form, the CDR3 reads TGTGCCAGCAGCCAGGGCCCTGAAGCTTTCTTT. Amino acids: CASSQGPEAFF.

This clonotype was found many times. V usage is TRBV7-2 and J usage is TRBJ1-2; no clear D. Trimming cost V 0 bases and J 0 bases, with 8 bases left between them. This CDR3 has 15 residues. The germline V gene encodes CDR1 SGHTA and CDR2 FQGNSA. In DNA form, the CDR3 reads TGTGCCAGCAGCTTAGCTTCAGGAGCTAACTATGGCTACACCTTC. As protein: CASSLASGANYGYTF.

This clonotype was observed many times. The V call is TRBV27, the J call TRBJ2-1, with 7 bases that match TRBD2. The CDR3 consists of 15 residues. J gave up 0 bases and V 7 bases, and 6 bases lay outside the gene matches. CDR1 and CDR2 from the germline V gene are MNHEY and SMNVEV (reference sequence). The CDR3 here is CASKDGRSSYNEQFF. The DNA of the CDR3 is TGTGCCAGCAAAGACGGGAGGAGCTCCTACAATGAGCAGTTCTTC.

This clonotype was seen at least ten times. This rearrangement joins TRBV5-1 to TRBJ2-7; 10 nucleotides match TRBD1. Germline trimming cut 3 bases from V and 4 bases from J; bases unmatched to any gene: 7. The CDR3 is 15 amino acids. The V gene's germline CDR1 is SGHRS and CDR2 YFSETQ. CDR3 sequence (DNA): TGCGCCAGCAGCTACGTCGACAGGGGGCTATACGAGCAGTACTTC. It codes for CASSYVDRGLYEQYF.

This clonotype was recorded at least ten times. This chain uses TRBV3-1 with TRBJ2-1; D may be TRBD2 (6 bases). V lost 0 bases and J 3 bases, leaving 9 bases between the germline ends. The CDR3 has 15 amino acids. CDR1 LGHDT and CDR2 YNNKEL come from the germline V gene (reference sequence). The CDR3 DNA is TGTGCCAGCAGCCAAGATGGAGGGTTCTACAATGAGCAGTTCTTC. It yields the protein CASSQDGGFYNEQFF.

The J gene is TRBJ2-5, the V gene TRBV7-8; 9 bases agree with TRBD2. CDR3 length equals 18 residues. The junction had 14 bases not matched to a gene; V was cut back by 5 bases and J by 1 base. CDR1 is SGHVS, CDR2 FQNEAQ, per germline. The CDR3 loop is CASSPGVSAGGIQETQYF. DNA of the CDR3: TGTGCCAGCAGCCCGGGGGTCTCGGCGGGAGGGATCCAAGAGACCCAGTACTTC.